This TCR beta chain was sequenced for a study of cytomegalovirus exposure and HLA in healthy donors. As regards this clone: The antigen is unknown.

The PCR used 60 Vbeta and 13 Jbeta primers. Produced via immunoSEQ multiplex PCR; TCRdb's table is partial and in-frame only. The repertoire holds approximately 100,000 clones, with around 77% as singletons. The CDR3 has 12 amino acids. Germline loops: CDR1 MNHEY, CDR2 SMNVEV (reference sequence). V lost 7 bases, J lost 6 bases, and 7 bases lay in between. Study-wide results and caveats: Clonal expansion was found to be greater in HLA-associated TCR beta chains than in equally common others in a later analysis. A highly shared variant cluster was judged a likely technical artifact. The productive fraction for most TCR beta V segments was about 87% or about 30% in an earlier analysis.

This receptor was taken from a man between 40 and 49 years old in good health and CMV-seropositive. V usage is TRBV27 and J usage is TRBJ1-6, with D tentatively TRBD1 (6 bases). Sequenced: PBMCs. The CDR3 protein is CASTRGNSPLHF. The DNA for the CDR3 is TGTGCCAGCACCAGGGGTAATTCACCCCTCCACTTT.